These T cell receptor beta chains were read from a single sample in a study of T cell changes during pregnancy in multiple sclerosis. Clones were sequenced by immunoSEQ multiplex PCR, and TCRdb holds only the in-frame ones, with some missing. The sample contains approximately 50,000 clones, around 90% of which appear only once. The sample in question was CD8+ T cells from peripheral blood mononuclear cells, obtained after pregnancy. The origin of the receptors is a female donor with multiple sclerosis, enrolled in a pregnancy study. Both conserved end residues are trimmed from each CDR3. The order of the fields is V gene, CDR3 protein.

>TRBV27
ASSFGTGIREKLF
>TRBV5-6
ASSAGSPEEQY
>TRBV27
ASSYGTGVTEAF
>TRBV15
ATSRVSQPQH
>TRBV4-2
ASSHSALAGIEQF
>TRBV15
ATSRERDSSYEQF
>TRBV9
ASSSEWTGEGNTIY
>TRBV5-4
ASSFSDTEAF
>TRBV19
ASWGQATTNEKLF
>TRBV13
ASSLGQGAHEQY
>TRBV6-1
ASSDGTVNQPQH
>TRBV19
ASSSADSLDEQY
>TRBV9
ASRGSGSEQF
>TRBV6-5
ASSFSGENYEQY
>TRBV11-2
ASSNGQQETQY
>TRBV5-1
ASSLRWQGDTEAF
>TRBV4-1
ASSEVMPPGGYT
>TRBV7-9
ASSTDREYGNTIY
>TRBV7-6
ASSLGTGEGMETQY
>TRBV7-2
ASSSRLAGETYNEQF
>TRBV2
ARVDLGGTRSGQIRREWY
>TRBV6-5
ASSYPTGPNTEAF
>TRBV5-1
ASSLRGHAEAF
>TRBV7-8
ASSFGARDYGY
>TRBV7-9
ASSGWTGGTNEKLF
>TRBV9
ASSESLREPGNEKLF
>TRBV10-3
AIRLSGGSTDTQY
>TRBV2
ASEDEDTEAF
>TRBV7-3
ASSSTTGKYTEAF
>TRBV5-1
ASSSGQGSTDTQY
>TRBV9
ASSSRLAPEQF